Given below is one TCR beta chain in context. The antigen it binds to is not known. One base away there is no much larger clone; base qualities are not given. The sample originates from a study of blood T cell repertoires in COVID-19 (dated by TCRdb to between 2020 and 2021). For the study in its entirety: The collaborator samples originated in the United States, Italy and Spain and spanned the acute and convalescent phases of COVID-19. Samples were obtained from the ongoing ImmuneRACE study (first 160 participants) and from some 1,200 subjects provided by 6 global collaborators. Sample metadata almost always included a de-identified subject ID, COVID-19 status, age in years and sex. A freely available public database, intended as a resource for researchers studying the immune response to SARS-CoV-2, is where the repertoires were released. The prospective study material was composed of cDNA or gDNA derived from T cells, B-cell-depleted T cells, or PBMCs. Subjects who had been exposed to COVID-19, were actively infected with it, or had recovered from it provided the deeply sampled blood TCRbeta repertoires that made up the dataset. Where HLA class I and class II types were available, the types were taken from metadata supplied by the sample provider, not from assay-based typing. Beyond this particular receptor, the publication reports: The quantity of clinical and demographic metadata differed by source and by participant and was supplied without curation.

In the prospective study, participants were about 18 to 95 years old, resided in approximately 22 geographic areas of the United States, and were enrolled through a virtual design. Cohort assignment in the prospective study relied on participant-reported clinical history from a screening survey and a study questionnaire. In the prospective study, mobile phlebotomists collected whole blood, serum and a nasopharyngeal or oropharyngeal swab from each participant. Additional blood draws and questionnaires over a 2-month period could optionally be provided by prospective study participants. Prospective study blood samples were shipped either frozen or at room temperature before DNA extraction. The immunoSEQ Assay, a bias-controlled multiplex PCR, was used to amplify TCRbeta CDR3 regions from genomic DNA. Under the source paper's analysis protocol: Within the assay, amplification of reference gene primers was used to estimate how many nucleated cells each sample contained. To quantify the absolute abundance of each unique TCRbeta CDR3 rearrangement, sequence reads were collapsed and filtered. Productive Simpson clonality was computed per sample as the square root of Simpson's diversity index over productive rearrangements. The clones in this table, taken by TCRdb from immuneACCESS, are in-frame only. Not every clone is retained; where verified, under half of the shortfall comes from an unresolved V gene, and the cause of the rest is unknown. That table is the source of V, J and clone size, and D and trimming were worked out from the DNA. Present in this sample are 300,000 to 400,000 clones, just over 85% of which were seen just once. Clones ranked in the top ten supply approximately 4.6% of the sample.

From the cysteine through the phenylalanine, the CDR3 covers 16 amino acids. Just the 48-base CDR3 DNA is kept, in frame starting at base 1. This clonotype originated in a woman aged 40-49 years with acute COVID-19. The sample comprised PBMCs or T cells enriched from blood (not recorded which). In this chain, TRBV12-2 is recombined with TRBJ2-7; TRBD1 reflects the table's D call only, with no check against the DNA. TRBV12-2 is listed as a pseudogene. The DNA sequence is TGTGCAAGTCGCTCGTTTCGACAGGTGAGCTCCTACGAGCAGTACTTC. Its protein reads: CASRSFRQVSSYEQYF.